Below are 20 T cell receptor beta chains sequenced from a single sample in a study of Graves' ophthalmopathy and Graves' hyperthyroidism. The authors amplified TCR beta CDR3 regions from RNA transcripts. HTBI primers were used in a first-round RT-PCR, which preceded a second-round multiplex PCR. MiXCR, applied by TCRdb to the multiplex PCR reads, yields one record per CDR3 protein. This table holds 350,000 to 450,000 distinct CDR3 sequences, about 21% found once. Input material: peripheral blood. Every receptor here comes from a young woman with stable Graves' hyperthyroidism.

J is TRBJ2-5 and V is TRBV6-1; D is ambiguous. Germline lookup yields CDR1 MNHNS and CDR2 SASEGT. The length of the CDR3 is 12 residues. Trimming removed 3 bases at V and 5 bases at J, with 7 bases between. In DNA, the CDR3 is TGTGCCAGCAGTGATAGCTTGGAGACCCAGTACTTC. This sequence encodes CASSDSLETQYF.

CDR3 loop: CASSLERLAHTDTQYF. CDR3 sequence (DNA): TGCGCCAGCAGCTTGGAACGACTAGCGCACACAGATACGCAGTATTTT. The V gene is TRBV5-1, the J gene TRBJ2-3; 8 positions agree with TRBD2. This CDR3 is built from 16 residues. J lost 2 bases, V lost 0 bases, and 5 bases had no gene match. The germline V gene encodes CDR1 SGHRS and CDR2 YFSETQ.

This clonotype was counted ten times or more. The chain is built from TRBV30 and TRBJ2-2; D remains ambiguous. CDR1 GTSNPN and CDR2 SVGIG come from the germline V gene (reference sequence). This CDR3 is 14 amino acids long. V lost 4 bases, J lost 0 bases, and 9 bases lay in between. The chain's CDR3 is CAWMGGANTGELFF. CDR3 sequence (DNA): TGTGCCTGGATGGGTGGGGCGAACACCGGGGAGCTGTTTTTT.

The chain employs TRBV6-1 and TRBJ1-1; D not resolved. CDR1 is MNHNS, CDR2 SASEGT, per germline. This CDR3 has 15 amino acids. V lost 1 base and J lost 1, with 10 bases in between. CDR3 amino acids: CASSEGTGGNTEAFF. In nucleotides, the CDR3 is TGTGCCAGCAGTGAAGGGACCGGTGGGAACACTGAAGCTTTCTTT.

The chain links TRBV28 to TRBJ1-1; D not resolved. Germline assignment: CDR1 MDHEN and CDR2 SYDVKM. V was trimmed by 7 bases and J by 3 bases, leaving 12 bases between them. The CDR3 has 13 residues. In nucleotides, the CDR3 is TGTGCCAGCACCCGCGTGAGCCACACTGAAGCTTTCTTT. Its protein product is CASTRVSHTEAFF.

This clonotype was counted ten times or more. The chain joins TRBV2 to TRBJ2-7; 9 positions agree with TRBD1. Germline V gives CDR1 SNHLY, CDR2 FYNNEI. The CDR3 totals 14 residues. V lost 2 bases to trimming and J lost 6 bases; unmatched junction nucleotides: 5. The CDR3 protein is CASSEWDREAEQYF. CDR3 nucleotides: TGTGCCAGCAGTGAATGGGACAGGGAGGCCGAGCAGTACTTC.

This clonotype has a count of ten or more. The rearrangement joins TRBV5-1 to TRBJ2-2; D possibly corresponds to TRBD1 (5 bases). Germline V gene sequence: CDR1 SGHRS, CDR2 YFSETQ. V was clipped by 0 bases and J by 9 bases, with 15 bases between them. This CDR3 region has 15 residues. CDR3 nucleotides: TGCGCCAGCAGCTTGGCAACCCCAGGGATTCGGGAGCTGTTTTTT. Encoded protein: CASSLATPGIRELFF.

V gene TRBV19 combines with J gene TRBJ1-5; tentatively, D is TRBD1 (5 bases). The CDR3 contains 14 residues. V lost 6 bases and J lost 7, with 16 bases in between. Germline V gives CDR1 LNHDA, CDR2 SQIVND (reference sequence). This chain's CDR3 is CASSEGDEGQPQHF. The CDR3 bases are TGTGCCAGTAGCGAAGGGGATGAAGGACAGCCCCAGCATTTT.

This clonotype was picked up many times. The J gene is TRBJ2-7, the V gene TRBV7-9; maybe TRBD2 (7 bases). The CDR3 consists of 16 residues. The V end lost 1 base, the J end lost 2 bases, and 15 bases lay between the germline ends. Germline-derived CDR1 and CDR2 are SEHNR and FQNEAQ (reference sequence). The chain's CDR3 is CASSLGEGGGTYEQYF. For the CDR3, the DNA is TGTGCCAGCAGCTTAGGCGAAGGGGGGGGGACCTACGAGCAGTACTTC.

This sequence joins TRBV3-1 and TRBJ1-2; 7 bases are shared with TRBD1. Germline V CDR1 and CDR2: LGHDT, YNNKEL (reference sequence). This CDR3 has 18 amino acids. J lost 6 bases, V lost 5 bases, and 21 bases had no gene match. The CDR3 DNA follows: TGTGCCAGCAGCGCCTCAACCGGGACAGCCCTTGGTAGTGATGGCTACACCTTC. It specifies CASSASTGTALGSDGYTF.

The chain combines TRBV30 with TRBJ2-7; tentatively, D is TRBD1 (6 bases). CDR1 GTSNPN and CDR2 SVGIG come from the germline V gene (reference sequence). The V end lost 8 bases, the J end lost 0 bases, and 17 bases lay between the germline ends. The CDR3 contains 14 residues. In DNA form, the CDR3 reads TGTGCCCAATCCGGACAGCTAGGCTCCTACGAGCAGTACTTC. As protein: CAQSGQLGSYEQYF.

The CDR3 sequence: CASSKTGSASGYTF. Here the CDR3 DNA reads TGTGCCAGCAGCAAAACAGGGTCGGCCTCTGGCTACACCTTC. The rearrangement links TRBV12-3 or TRBV12-4 to TRBJ1-2; a possible D gene is TRBD1 (6 bases). The ends were cut back, 6 bases at V and 7 bases at J, with 18 bases in the middle. CDR3 length: 14 residues.

This clonotype has a count of ten or more. The rearrangement uses TRBV2 and TRBJ2-7; D is ambiguous. This CDR3 region has 11 residues. V was cut by 3 bases and J by 4 bases, with 4 bases left in between. CDR1 is SNHLY, CDR2 FYNNEI, per germline. CDR3 region: CASSEMYEQYF. CDR3 DNA sequence: TGTGCCAGCAGTGAGATGTACGAGCAGTACTTC.

The rearrangement links TRBV28 to TRBJ1-5; 7 bases agree with TRBD1. J was trimmed by 6 bases and V by 1 base; bases with no gene match: 6. Germline V gene data show CDR1 as MDHEN and CDR2 as SYDVKM. The CDR3 covers 15 residues. The DNA of the CDR3 is TGTGCCAGCAGTTTATCCGGCAGGGGGACTCAGCCCCAGCATTTT. It is translated as CASSLSGRGTQPQHF.

A few counts support this clonotype. The rearrangement links TRBV12-3 or TRBV12-4 to TRBJ1-6; 7 nucleotides match TRBD1. The V gene end was trimmed by 5 bases and the J gene end by 6 bases; junction bases not matched to a gene: 4. This CDR3 has 14 amino acids. CDR3 region: CASSAGTANSPLHF. Here the CDR3 DNA reads TGTGCCAGCAGTGCTGGGACAGCTAATTCACCCCTCCACTTT.

J is TRBJ2-5 and V is TRBV6-1, with D maybe TRBD1 (6 bases). Germline V gene lookup returns CDR1 MNHNS and CDR2 SASEGT. The CDR3 spans 14 residues. Trimming removed 7 bases from V and 5 bases from J, with 17 bases in between. The CDR3 DNA reads as TGTGCCAGCACCCCACAGGGTTTGCGGGAGACCCAGTACTTC. This codes for CASTPQGLRETQYF.

This clonotype has ten or more counts. The chain joins TRBV18 to TRBJ1-1; possibly TRBD1 for D (5 bases). The CDR3 consists of 14 residues. Germline V gives CDR1 KGHSH, CDR2 LQKENI. V was cut by 2 bases and J by 5 bases, with 12 bases left in between. In DNA form, the CDR3 reads TGTGCCAGCTCACCAGAGCCAGGGCATACTGAAGCTTTCTTT. This gives the protein CASSPEPGHTEAFF.

This chain connects TRBV6-1 to TRBJ2-2; D is perhaps TRBD1 (5 bases). Between the trimmed V and J ends, which lost 8 bases and 2 bases, there was a span of 9 bases. Per germline, CDR1 MNHNS and CDR2 SASEGT. There are 13 residues in the CDR3. CDR3 sequence (DNA): TGTGCCAGCGAAGGGGCTAACACCGGGGAGCTGTTTTTT. Its protein is CASEGANTGELFF.

This clonotype was observed many times. CDR3 residues: CASSQNTGPPRGYTF. Written as DNA, the CDR3 is TGCGCCAGCAGCCAAAATACAGGGCCTCCACGGGGCTACACCTTC. The rearrangement links TRBV5-1 to TRBJ1-2, with D perhaps TRBD1 (6 bases). Germline V CDR1 and CDR2: SGHRS, YFSETQ. The germline V and J ends were trimmed by 4 bases and 8 bases, with 21 bases remaining between them. The CDR3 is 15 amino acids.

This clonotype occurred many times. V gene TRBV7-2 combines with J gene TRBJ1-2; no clear D. V was trimmed by 7 bases and J by 4 bases, leaving 16 bases between them. The CDR3 sequence is 14 residues long. In germline, CDR1 is SGHTA, CDR2 FQGNSA. The CDR3 sequence: CASTEESPFYGYTF. The DNA of the CDR3 is TGTGCCAGCACCGAAGAATCTCCATTCTATGGCTACACCTTC. Full variable domain (outside the CDR3, taken from reference TRBV7-2 and TRBJ1-2): GAGVSQSPSNKVTEKGKDVELRCDPISGHTALYWYRQSLGQGLEFLIYFQGNSAPDKSGLPSDRFSAERTGGSVSTLTIQRTQQEDSAVYLCASTEESPFYGYTFGSGTRLTVV.